This TCR beta chain was sequenced for a study of neurological immune-mediated disorders. In regard to this clonotype: The junction and the germline gene differ at one end; a read error may be behind it.

The CDR3 contains 15 residues. Per germline, CDR1 DFQATT and CDR2 SNEGSKA (reference sequence). A single record per CDR3 protein comes from TCRdb applying MiXCR to the 5' RACE reads. This sample carries about 55,000 distinct CDR3 sequences, more than 3% of them seen once, and the ten largest clones take roughly 1.9%. The chain joins TRBV20-1 to TRBJ1-3; perhaps TRBD1 as D (5 bases). Sequencing was done on a sample of CD4+ T cells from blood. This clonotype was sampled from a woman in her thirties or forties with multiple sclerosis. The CDR3 here is CSARDRKGVRNTLYF. CDR3 sequence (DNA): TGCAGTGCTAGAGATCGAAAAGGGGTTAGAAACACCTTATATTTT.